Presented here are 26 T cell receptor beta chains from one specimen sequenced in a study of beta chain features in type 1 diabetes (dated by TCRdb to between 2018 and 2020). The method behind the library was the immunoSEQ multiplex PCR assay. All of the isolated RNA was reverse transcribed with the High Capacity cDNA Reverse Transcription Kit, so expressed TCRB transcripts were sequenced. TCRdb retrieved this table from immuneACCESS and kept in-frame rearrangements only. Not all clones are present; in checked studies, unresolved V genes account for under half, and no reason is known for the remainder. Counted in this sample were approximately 250,000 clones; about 10% of them appeared once. The top ten hold 0.03% to 0.035% of the sample. The specimen was naive CD4+ T cells from blood. The cell subset or site label here, explained by the study, means: true naive CD4+ T cells. The receptors come from a woman between 18 and 29 years old in good health.

CDR3 nucleotides: TGCGCCAGCAGCTTTGGGACATCTAGCACAGATACGCAGTATTTT. Protein: CASSFGTSSTDTQYF. The chain has TRBV5-1 and TRBJ2-3; D possibly corresponds to TRBD1 (6 bases). This CDR3 contains 15 residues. Germline V gene data show CDR1 as SGHRS and CDR2 as YFSETQ. V was clipped by 2 bases and J by 0 bases, with 10 bases between them.

The chain couples TRBV7-6 to TRBJ2-5, with TRBD1 identical over 8 bases. The CDR3 runs 16 residues. The germline gives CDR1 SGHVS, CDR2 FNYEAQ. Trimming removed 2 bases from V and 5 bases from J; junction bases left unmatched: 10. The CDR3 spells CASSLSGRGPGETQYF. The CDR3 nucleotides are TGTGCCAGCAGCTTAAGCGGCAGGGGGCCTGGGGAGACCCAGTACTTC.

This clone was detected only a few times. In nucleotides, the CDR3 is TGTGCCAGCAGTGGGACTAGCGGGAGTGCCTATAAAGGGTACGAGCAGTACTTC. Translating it yields CASSGTSGSAYKGYEQYF. The chain carries TRBV25-1 and TRBJ2-7, with 13 positions matching TRBD2. The junction had 13 bases not matched to a gene; V was cut back by 4 bases and J by 4 bases. Germline CDR1 and CDR2: MGHDK and SYGVNS. The CDR3 loop spans 18 amino acids.

The sample holds a few counts of this clone. This chain uses TRBV5-1 with TRBJ2-3, with TRBD2 identical over 15 bases. The CDR3 consists of 17 residues. CDR1 is SGHRS, CDR2 YFSETQ, per germline. V lost 0 bases and J lost 3; bases outside the gene matches: 2. The CDR3 nucleotides are TGCGCCAGCAGCTTGGCCGGACTAGCGGGAGGGACAGATACGCAGTATTTT. Encoded protein: CASSLAGLAGGTDTQYF.

This clone was observed a single time. The CDR3 here is CASSTGTVTASGYGYTF. In DNA, the CDR3 is TGTGCCAGCAGCACGGGGACAGTTACAGCATCTGGTTATGGCTACACCTTC. The rearrangement joins TRBV5-6 to TRBJ1-2, with 7 bases matching TRBD1. The CDR3 is 17 residues long. Losses at the gene ends were 4 bases for V and 5 bases for J; bases not matched to a gene: 17. In germline, CDR1 is SGHDT, CDR2 YYEEEE.

This clone was seen more than once but under ten times. The chain is built from TRBV29-1 and TRBJ1-2; D ambiguous. The CDR3 runs 15 residues. Between the trimmed V and J ends, which lost 3 bases and 0 bases, there was a span of 14 bases. Germline CDR1 SQVTM, CDR2 ANQGSEA. The CDR3 protein is CSVDLAEVTNYGYTF. In DNA, the CDR3 is TGCAGCGTTGATCTCGCGGAAGTTACTAACTATGGCTACACCTTC. Full variable domain (outside the CDR3, taken from reference TRBV29-1 and TRBJ1-2): SAVISQKPSRDICQRGTSLTIQCQVDSQVTMMFWYRQQPGQSLTLIATANQGSEATYESGFVIDKFPISRPNLTFSTLTVSNMSPEDSSIYLCSVDLAEVTNYGYTFGSGTRLTVV.

This clone was seen a handful of times. The chain joins TRBV5-1 to TRBJ2-3; 10 bases line up with TRBD1. Germline CDR1 reads SGHRS; CDR2 reads YFSETQ. This CDR3 comprises 14 residues. Losses at the gene ends were 4 bases for V and 4 bases for J; bases not matched to a gene: 3. CDR3 residues: CASSRGTGADTQYF. The DNA of the CDR3 is TGCGCCAGCAGCCGCGGGACAGGGGCAGATACGCAGTATTTT.

The V and J genes are TRBV19 and TRBJ1-2, with 7 bases aligning to TRBD1. The V and J ends lost 6 bases and 8 bases, in that order; junction bases with no gene match: 12. Germline V lookup: CDR1 LNHDA, CDR2 SQIVND (reference sequence). The CDR3 contains 14 residues. The CDR3 sequence: CASRAQGGVGGYTF. For the CDR3, the DNA is TGTGCCAGTAGAGCGCAGGGGGGAGTCGGAGGCTACACCTTC.

The chain combines TRBV27 with TRBJ2-5; D is perhaps TRBD1 (5 bases). V was shortened by 4 bases and J by 5 bases, with 8 bases between the two germline ends. CDR1 and CDR2 (germline): MNHEY, SMNVEV (reference sequence). The CDR3 has 12 residues. CDR3 residues: CASSSPGETQYF. The CDR3 nucleotides read TGTGCCAGCAGTTCCCCAGGGGAGACCCAGTACTTC.

The chain employs TRBV5-4 and TRBJ2-7; D possibly corresponds to TRBD1 (5 bases). CDR3 length: 13 amino acids. Germline V CDR1 and CDR2: SGHNT, YYREEE (reference sequence). The V end was cut by 4 bases, the J end by 3 bases, with 11 bases between. The CDR3 sequence is CASSLGADYEQYF. CDR3 nucleotide sequence: TGTGCCAGCAGCCTAGGGGCGGACTACGAGCAGTACTTC.

This clone was detected a few times. The chain links TRBV10-3 to TRBJ1-4; TRBD1 matches at 8 bases. V was pared by 10 bases and J by 8 bases, with 12 bases of the junction left unmatched. Germline V gene sequence: CDR1 ENHRY, CDR2 SYGVKD. CDR3 length equals 14 residues. Here the CDR3 reads CATERTGLKEKLFF. The CDR3 DNA is TGTGCCACCGAGCGGACAGGGTTGAAGGAAAAACTGTTTTTT.

The chain employs TRBV18 and TRBJ2-5, with 8 bases that match TRBD1. The DNA matches TRBJ2-7 better at its end, which makes the J call doubtful. Per germline, CDR1 KGHSH and CDR2 LQKENI. This CDR3 is 15 amino acids long. The CDR3 DNA reads as TGTGCCAGCTCTGTTGGACAGGGCCCGAACTACGAGCAGTACTTC. Encoded protein: CASSVGQGPNYEQYF.

This clone was recorded a few times. The rearrangement links TRBV25-1 to TRBJ2-7; 7 bases are shared with TRBD2. This CDR3 spans 14 amino acids. V lost 5 bases, J lost 4 bases, and 8 bases stayed unmatched. Per the germline V gene, CDR1 is MGHDK and CDR2 is SYGVNS. CDR3: CASSQTLGGYEQYF. The CDR3 coding sequence is TGTGCCAGCAGTCAAACTCTCGGGGGGTACGAGCAGTACTTC.

Many counts were recorded for this clone. The genes are TRBV16 and TRBJ1-5; D call uncertain. Between the trimmed V and J ends, which lost 0 bases and 7 bases, there was a span of 10 bases. Germline CDR1 KGHSY, CDR2 FQNENV. There are 14 residues in the CDR3. The CDR3 spells CASSQSLVGQPQHF. The CDR3 coding sequence is TGTGCCAGCAGCCAATCCCTGGTTGGCCAGCCCCAGCATTTT.

A few counts support this clone. The rearrangement links TRBV19 to TRBJ2-1; the match to TRBD2 covers 8 bases. The CDR3 contains 14 residues. Trimming took 8 bases from V and 10 from J; bases not matched to a gene: 13. The V gene's germline CDR1 is LNHDA and CDR2 SQIVND (reference sequence). The CDR3 protein is CASGAGASLGEQFF. The CDR3, as DNA: TGTGCCAGTGGAGCGGGGGCTTCTCTCGGCGAGCAGTTCTTC.

The chain is built from TRBV7-8 and TRBJ1-1, with a possible D match to TRBD1 (6 bases). The germline V and J ends were trimmed by 5 bases and 1 base, with 23 bases remaining between them. The CDR3 has 18 residues. Per the germline V gene, CDR1 is SGHVS and CDR2 is FQNEAQ. This CDR3 is CASSPQPQGVLKNTEAFF. CDR3 coding DNA: TGTGCCAGCAGCCCCCAACCACAGGGAGTGTTAAAGAACACTGAAGCTTTCTTT.

The chain joins TRBV5-1 to TRBJ2-7; possible D gene TRBD2, 6 bases. The CDR3 runs 13 residues. The germline CDR1 and CDR2 sequences are SGHRS and YFSETQ. The V end was cut by 4 bases, the J end by 5 bases, with 13 bases between. CDR3: CASSRGRSDEQYF. CDR3 bases: TGCGCCAGCAGCCGGGGGAGGAGCGACGAGCAGTACTTC.

This clone was seen only a few times. Other DNA sequences from this sample encode an identical CDR3 as well. This chain joins TRBV7-9 and TRBJ2-3; 7 bases are a match to TRBD2. CDR3 length: 14 residues. V lost 2 bases and J lost 1; bases outside the gene matches: 0. Germline-derived CDR1 and CDR2 are SEHNR and FQNEAQ (reference sequence). CDR3 DNA sequence: TGTGCCAGCAGCTTACGGGGGGGCACAGATACGCAGTATTTT. This encodes CASSLRGGTDTQYF.

This rearrangement joins TRBV27 to TRBJ2-1, with TRBD1 identical over 9 bases. Germline-derived CDR1 and CDR2 are MNHEY and SMNVEV (reference sequence). The CDR3 has 14 residues. The ends lost 5 bases at V and 3 bases at J; junction bases unmatched: 2. The CDR3 DNA reads as TGTGCCAGCAGTAGGGACAGGGTCTACAATGAGCAGTTCTTC. Its protein product is CASSRDRVYNEQFF.

This chain connects TRBV12-5 to TRBJ2-7; D is ambiguous. With 2 bases removed from V and 2 bases from J, the gap between germline ends came to 13 bases. Germline V gene lookup returns CDR1 LGHNT and CDR2 FRNRAP. The CDR3 has 15 residues. The CDR3 loop is CASGLTSIAPYEQYF. The CDR3 DNA follows: TGTGCTAGTGGTTTGACGTCCATAGCCCCCTACGAGCAGTACTTC.

The CDR3, as DNA: TGTGCCATCACCCCCGCAGGGATGAACACTGAAGCTTTCTTT. Its protein is CAITPAGMNTEAFF. J is TRBJ1-1 and V is TRBV10-3, with D possibly matching TRBD1 (5 bases). V was trimmed by 7 bases and J by 0 bases, leaving 12 bases between them. The CDR3 extends over 14 amino acids. Germline assignment: CDR1 ENHRY and CDR2 SYGVKD.

This clone was counted between two and nine times. The chain is built from TRBV5-1 and TRBJ1-1; a weak D match, TRBD1 (6 bases). The V and J ends lost 4 bases and 1 base respectively, with 17 bases between them. Per germline, CDR1 SGHRS and CDR2 YFSETQ. The CDR3 contains 16 residues. The CDR3 nucleotides are TGCGCCAGCAGCCCCAGGACAGCGCAAAAGAACACTGAAGCTTTCTTT. Translated, it gives CASSPRTAQKNTEAFF.

This clone showed up just a few times. The chain recombines TRBV7-9 with TRBJ2-6; 7 positions match TRBD1. The CDR3 sequence is 18 residues long. Germline trimming cut 1 base from V and 0 bases from J; bases unmatched to any gene: 6. Germline V lookup: CDR1 SEHNR, CDR2 FQNEAQ (reference sequence). CDR3: CASSLGTGLGSGANVLTF. The CDR3 coding sequence is TGTGCCAGCAGCTTAGGGACAGGCTTGGGCTCTGGGGCCAACGTCCTGACTTTC.

This clone was seen only a few times. V and J are TRBV7-3 and TRBJ2-7; D unclear. This CDR3 contains 13 residues. The germline V gene encodes CDR1 SGHTA and CDR2 FQGTGA. The V and J ends lost 1 base and 5 bases respectively, with 9 bases between them. The CDR3 region is CASSLRSQDEQYF. In nucleotides, the CDR3 is TGTGCCAGCAGCTTAAGGTCCCAGGACGAGCAGTACTTC.

Only one count was recorded for this clone. The chain is built from TRBV9 and TRBJ2-2; D may be TRBD1 (5 bases). The V gene lost 0 bases and the J gene lost 6 bases, with 9 bases spanning the gap. This CDR3 has 14 amino acids. CDR1 SGDLS and CDR2 YYNGEE come from the germline V gene. The CDR3 loop is CASSVEAGPGELFF. The CDR3 DNA reads as TGTGCCAGCAGCGTAGAGGCAGGGCCCGGGGAGCTGTTTTTT.

This clone occurred a few times. The chain joins TRBV29-1 to TRBJ2-2; 12 bases align to TRBD2. The V gene end was trimmed by 6 bases and the J gene end by 5 bases; junction bases not matched to a gene: 10. The CDR3 spans 16 residues. The germline CDR1 and CDR2 sequences are SQVTM and ANQGSEA. CDR3 sequence (DNA): TGCAGCGTCGGACGCCTAGCGGGAGGGGATACCGGGGAGCTGTTTTTT. As protein: CSVGRLAGGDTGELFF.